This T cell receptor (beta chain) is drawn from a study of cytomegalovirus exposure and HLA in healthy donors. Overall study findings and caveats: The number of N-insertions in an Asian-associated ancestry cluster was reportedly below the roughly 670-donor mean in a later analysis.

Trimming shortened V by 1 base and J by 4 bases, and 14 bases separated the two germline ends. This CDR3 has 15 residues. Per the germline V gene, CDR1 is SGHDT and CDR2 is YYEEEE. The primer mix had 60 Vbeta and 13 Jbeta primers. Original handling: Later, roughly 77 million unique TCR beta chains were counted in an analysis, and about 10 million of them were shared. Method: immunoSEQ multiplex PCR; TCRdb's copy keeps in-frame clones and lacks some. V and J calls plus clone size are reproduced from that table; the DNA served to infer D and trimming. In the table there are around 130,000 clones, around 85% of which are singletons. There are a few counts of this clone. Its antigen is as yet unknown.

The source of this sequence is a woman aged 25 to 39 in good health and CMV-seropositive. The rearrangement uses TRBV5-6 and TRBJ1-2; no reliable D call. The sample taken for sequencing was PBMCs. The CDR3 DNA follows: TGTGCCAGCAGCTTGAGGGCCCCAGGAGGCTATGGCTACACCTTC. Translation gives CASSLRAPGGYGYTF.